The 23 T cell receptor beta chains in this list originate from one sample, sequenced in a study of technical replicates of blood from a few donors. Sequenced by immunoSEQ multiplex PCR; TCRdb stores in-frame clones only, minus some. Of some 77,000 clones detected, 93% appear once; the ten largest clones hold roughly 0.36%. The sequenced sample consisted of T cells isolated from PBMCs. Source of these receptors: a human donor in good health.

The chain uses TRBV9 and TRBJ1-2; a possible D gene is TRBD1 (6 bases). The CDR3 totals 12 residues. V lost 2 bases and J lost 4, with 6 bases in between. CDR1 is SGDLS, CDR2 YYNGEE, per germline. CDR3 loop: CASSVDSYGYTF. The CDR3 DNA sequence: TGTGCCAGCAGCGTGGACAGCTATGGCTACACCTTC.

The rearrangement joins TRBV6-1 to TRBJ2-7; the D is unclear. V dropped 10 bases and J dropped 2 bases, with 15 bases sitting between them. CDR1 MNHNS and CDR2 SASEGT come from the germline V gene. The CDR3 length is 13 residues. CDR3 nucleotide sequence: TGTGCCACCTATCTACTGAATACCTACGAGCAGTACTTC. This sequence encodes CATYLLNTYEQYF.

This CDR3 is CATPEDRGNQPQHF. CDR3 coding DNA: TGTGCCACCCCGGAGGACAGGGGCAATCAGCCCCAGCATTTT. The chain joins TRBV5-3 to TRBJ1-5, with 8 positions matching TRBD1. TRBV5-3 is an open reading frame whose function is uncertain. This CDR3 comprises 14 residues. J was trimmed by 2 bases and V by 9 bases; bases with no gene match: 7.

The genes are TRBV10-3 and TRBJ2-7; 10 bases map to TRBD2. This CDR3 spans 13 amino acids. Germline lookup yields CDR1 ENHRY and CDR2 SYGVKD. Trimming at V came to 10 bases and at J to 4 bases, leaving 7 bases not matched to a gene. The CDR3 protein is CATLLAGGYEQYF. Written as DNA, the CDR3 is TGTGCCACTCTTTTAGCGGGAGGTTACGAGCAGTACTTC.

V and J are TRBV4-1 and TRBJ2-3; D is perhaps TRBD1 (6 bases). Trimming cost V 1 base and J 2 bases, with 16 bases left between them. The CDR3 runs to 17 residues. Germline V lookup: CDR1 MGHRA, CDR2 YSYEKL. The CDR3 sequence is CASSQVFRGSVTDTQYF. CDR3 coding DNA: TGCGCCAGCAGCCAAGTTTTTAGGGGGTCGGTCACAGATACGCAGTATTTT.

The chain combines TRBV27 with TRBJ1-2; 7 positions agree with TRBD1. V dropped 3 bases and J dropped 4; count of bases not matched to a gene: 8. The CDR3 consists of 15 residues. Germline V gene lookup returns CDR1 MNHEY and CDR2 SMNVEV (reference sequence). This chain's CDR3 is CASSFSTGLFYGYTF. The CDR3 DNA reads TGTGCCAGCAGTTTCTCGACAGGGCTCTTCTATGGCTACACCTTC.

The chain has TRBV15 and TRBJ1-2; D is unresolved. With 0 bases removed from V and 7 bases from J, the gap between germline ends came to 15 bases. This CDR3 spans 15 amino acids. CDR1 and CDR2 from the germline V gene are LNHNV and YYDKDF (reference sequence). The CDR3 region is CATSREGGLFVGYTF. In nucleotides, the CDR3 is TGTGCCACCAGCAGAGAAGGAGGGCTGTTTGTTGGCTACACCTTC. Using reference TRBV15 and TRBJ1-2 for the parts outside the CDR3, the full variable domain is DAMVIQNPRYQVTQFGKPVTLSCSQTLNHNVMYWYQQKSSQAPKLLFHYYDKDFNNEADTPDNFQSRRPNTSFCFLDIRSPGLGDTAMYLCATSREGGLFVGYTFGSGTRLTVV.

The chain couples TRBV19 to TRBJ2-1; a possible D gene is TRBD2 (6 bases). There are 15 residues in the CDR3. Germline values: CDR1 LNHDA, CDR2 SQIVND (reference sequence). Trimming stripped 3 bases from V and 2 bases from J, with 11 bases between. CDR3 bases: TGTGCCAGTAGTATCAAGACTAGGACCTACAATGAGCAGTTCTTC. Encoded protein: CASSIKTRTYNEQFF. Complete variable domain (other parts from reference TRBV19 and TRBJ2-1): DGGITQSPKYLFRKEGQNVTLSCEQNLNHDAMYWYRQDPGQGLRLIYYSQIVNDFQKGDIAEGYSVSREKKESFPLTVTSAQKNPTAFYLCASSIKTRTYNEQFFGPGTRLTVL.

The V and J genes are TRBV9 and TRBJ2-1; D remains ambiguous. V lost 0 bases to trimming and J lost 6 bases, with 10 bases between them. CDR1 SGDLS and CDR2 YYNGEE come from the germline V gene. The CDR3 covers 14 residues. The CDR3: CASSVENPSNEQFF. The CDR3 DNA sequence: TGTGCCAGCAGCGTAGAAAATCCCTCCAATGAGCAGTTCTTC.

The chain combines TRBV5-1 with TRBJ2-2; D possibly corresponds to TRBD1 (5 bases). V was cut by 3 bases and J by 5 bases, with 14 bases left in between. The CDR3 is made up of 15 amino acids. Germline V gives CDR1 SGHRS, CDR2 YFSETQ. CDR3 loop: CASSSLRGPTGELFF. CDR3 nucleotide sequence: TGCGCCAGCAGCTCCTTAAGGGGCCCAACCGGGGAGCTGTTTTTT.

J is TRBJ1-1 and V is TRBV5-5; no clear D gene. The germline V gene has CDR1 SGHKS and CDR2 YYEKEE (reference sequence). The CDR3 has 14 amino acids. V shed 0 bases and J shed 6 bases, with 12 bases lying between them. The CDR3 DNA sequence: TGTGCCAGCAGCTTGGCCATTAGCGGAGCTGAAGCTTTCTTT. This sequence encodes CASSLAISGAEAFF.

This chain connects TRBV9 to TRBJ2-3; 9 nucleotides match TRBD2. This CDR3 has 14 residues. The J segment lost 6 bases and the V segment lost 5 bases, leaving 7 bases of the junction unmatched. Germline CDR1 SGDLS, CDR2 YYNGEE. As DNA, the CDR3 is TGTGCCAGCAGTGGGGGGGGACTAGCCGATACGCAGTATTTT. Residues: CASSGGGLADTQYF.

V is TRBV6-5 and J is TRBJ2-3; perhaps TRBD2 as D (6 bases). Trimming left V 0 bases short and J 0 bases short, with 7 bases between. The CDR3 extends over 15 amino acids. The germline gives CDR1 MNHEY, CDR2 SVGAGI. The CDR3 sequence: CASSYSGTSTDTQYF. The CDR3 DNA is TGTGCCAGCAGTTACTCCGGGACTAGCACAGATACGCAGTATTTT.

CDR3 bases: TGCGCCAGCAGCTTCGCGCCACAGGGGGTAACTGAAGCTTTCTTT. Encoded protein: CASSFAPQGVTEAFF. The rearrangement joins TRBV5-1 to TRBJ1-1, with 8 positions matching TRBD1. Germline trimming cut 2 bases from V and 5 bases from J; bases unmatched to any gene: 8. The CDR3 covers 15 residues. CDR1 and CDR2 from the germline V gene are SGHRS and YFSETQ.

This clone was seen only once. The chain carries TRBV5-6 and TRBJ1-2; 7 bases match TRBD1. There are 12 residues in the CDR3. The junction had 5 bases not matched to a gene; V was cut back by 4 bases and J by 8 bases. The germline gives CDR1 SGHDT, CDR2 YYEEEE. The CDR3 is CASSRYRGGYTF. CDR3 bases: TGTGCCAGCAGCCGTTACAGGGGCGGCTACACCTTC. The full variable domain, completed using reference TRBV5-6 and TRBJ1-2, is DAGVTQSPTHLIKTRGQQVTLRCSPKSGHDTVSWYQQALGQGPQFIFQYYEEEERQRGNFPDRFSGHQFPNYSSELNVNALLLGDSALYLCASSRYRGGYTFGSGTRLTVV.

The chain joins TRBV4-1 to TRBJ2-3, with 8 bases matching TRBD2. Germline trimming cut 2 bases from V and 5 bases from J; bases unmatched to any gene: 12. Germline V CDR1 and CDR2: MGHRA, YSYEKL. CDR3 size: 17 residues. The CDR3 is CASSQLPLAEGRDTQYF. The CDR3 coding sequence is TGCGCCAGCAGCCAACTTCCACTAGCGGAGGGGAGAGATACGCAGTATTTT.

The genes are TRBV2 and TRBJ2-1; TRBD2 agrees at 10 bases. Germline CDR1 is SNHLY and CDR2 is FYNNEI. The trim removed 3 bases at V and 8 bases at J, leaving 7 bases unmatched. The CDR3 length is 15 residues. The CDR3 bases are TGTGCCAGCAGTGATCTAGCGGGAGTAGTGGATGAGCAGTTCTTC. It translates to CASSDLAGVVDEQFF.

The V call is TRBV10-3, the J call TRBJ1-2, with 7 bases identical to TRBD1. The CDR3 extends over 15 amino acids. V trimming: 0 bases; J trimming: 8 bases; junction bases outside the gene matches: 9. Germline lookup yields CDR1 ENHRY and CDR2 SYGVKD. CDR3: CAISESTGSNQGYTF. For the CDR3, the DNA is TGTGCCATCAGTGAGTCGACAGGGTCCAACCAAGGCTACACCTTC.

CDR3 nucleotides: TGTGCCAGCAGCGTAGGACAGGGCGGCGAGCAGTACTTC. Translation gives CASSVGQGGEQYF. The rearrangement uses TRBV9 and TRBJ2-7, with 7 bases that match TRBD1. The CDR3 spans 13 residues. CDR1 SGDLS and CDR2 YYNGEE come from the germline V gene. Losses at the gene ends were 0 bases for V and 6 bases for J; bases not matched to a gene: 3.

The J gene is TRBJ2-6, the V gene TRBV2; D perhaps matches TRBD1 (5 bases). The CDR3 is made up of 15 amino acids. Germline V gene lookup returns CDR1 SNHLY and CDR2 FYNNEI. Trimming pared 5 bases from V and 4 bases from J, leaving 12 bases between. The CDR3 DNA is TGTGCCAGCAGTCTAAGGGGCTCCGGGGCCAACGTCCTGACTTTC. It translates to CASSLRGSGANVLTF.

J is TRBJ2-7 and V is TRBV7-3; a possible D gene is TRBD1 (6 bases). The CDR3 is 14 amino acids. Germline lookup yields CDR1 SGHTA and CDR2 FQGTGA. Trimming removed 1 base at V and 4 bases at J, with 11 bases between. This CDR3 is CASSLSLGQYEQYF. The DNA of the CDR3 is TGTGCCAGCAGCTTAAGCCTTGGACAGTACGAGCAGTACTTC.

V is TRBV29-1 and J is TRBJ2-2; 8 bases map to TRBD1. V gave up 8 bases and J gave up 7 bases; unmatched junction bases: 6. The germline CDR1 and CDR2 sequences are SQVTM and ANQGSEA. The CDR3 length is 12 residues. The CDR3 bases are TGCAGCATATACAGGGGGGACGGGGAGCTGTTTTTT. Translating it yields CSIYRGDGELFF.

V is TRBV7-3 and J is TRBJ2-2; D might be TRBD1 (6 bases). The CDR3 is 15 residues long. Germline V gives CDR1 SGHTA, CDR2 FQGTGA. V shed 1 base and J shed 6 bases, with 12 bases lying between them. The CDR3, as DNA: TGTGCCAGCAGCTTAATCAGCAGGGGCCCCGGGGAGCTGTTTTTT. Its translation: CASSLISRGPGELFF.